The following is a TCR beta chain sequence with its context. What it recognizes is unknown. This record belongs to a study of T cell responses to AZD1222 COVID-19 vaccine. The wider study: Second doses at about 4 or about 12 weeks were pooled. Overall study findings and caveats: Baseline serology detected seropositivity in only a handful of AZD1222 recipients.

The trim removed 7 bases at V and 0 bases at J, leaving 4 bases unmatched. The CDR3 is made up of 13 amino acids. Germline loops: CDR1 SQVTM, CDR2 ANQGSEA. Only in-frame clones appear in the TCRdb table, and some are missing; sequencing was by immunoSEQ multiplex PCR. The sample lists about 140,000 clones, over 75% occurring once. This material consisted of peripheral blood, taken on day 0 of AZD1222 vaccination. The chain couples TRBV29-1 to TRBJ1-1, with 8 positions matching TRBD1. The sequence was obtained from an adult in good health. The CDR3 sequence: CSADRGLNTEAFF. The CDR3, as DNA: TGCAGCGCCGACAGGGGATTGAACACTGAAGCTTTCTTT.